This T cell receptor beta chain was sequenced in a study of molecular identifiers for immune sequencing clone quantification. Study-level findings and limits: Highly expanded clone sizes could be underestimated by identical TCR molecules that share a barcode. Among effectors, clones above 20 RNA copies held over 99% of molecules; among naive cells, under 1%.

Germline V lookup: CDR1 SGHDT, CDR2 YYEEEE. Trimming cost V 0 bases and J 1 base, with 6 bases left between them. There are 14 residues in the CDR3. A CD8+CD4-CCR7+CD45RA+ phenotype served as the sorting definition for naive CD8 T cells. Previously published methods and listed TCR primers were used for the bulk TCR libraries. One entry per CDR3 protein, called by TCRdb with MiXCR from the PCR reads. The sample shows 100,000 or so distinct CDR3 sequences, roughly a third of them seen only once. The table lists this clonotype with many counts. Its specificity is unknown. The sequence derives from a human donor in good health. Some libraries in this study had Jurkat cell RNA spiked in. Sequenced material: naive CD8+ T cells from blood, with Jurkat cell RNA spiked in. Documented subset: FACS-sorted CD8+CD4-CCR7+CD45RA+ naive T cells. V and J are TRBV5-6 and TRBJ2-3; D unclear. The CDR3 DNA reads as TGTGCCAGCAGCTTGGCCGGCCGCACAGATACGCAGTATTTT. It encodes CASSLAGRTDTQYF.